This passage covers 10 T cell receptor beta chains from one sample sequenced in a study of metastatic and nonmetastatic thyroid tumors. All patients were untreated before thyroid surgery. TCRdb ran MiXCR on the PCR reads. The table has about 39,000 clones, roughly a sixth seen once; the top ten hold 3.8%. Sequenced material: blood. Receptors were obtained from a female donor with papillary thyroid cancer or a benign thyroid nodule (not recorded which). Some clones in this sample may be carry-over from other donors' samples.

This clone has ten or more counts. The chain joins TRBV6-1 to TRBJ2-5; TRBD2 might be the D (6 bases). Germline-derived CDR1 and CDR2 are MNHNS and SASEGT. The CDR3 loop spans 15 amino acids. V was trimmed by 6 bases and J by 5 bases, leaving 19 bases between them. The CDR3, as DNA: TGTGCCAGCAGCCCCTGGTCCGCCCGGGGGGAGACCCAGTACTTC. Translated, it gives CASSPWSARGETQYF.

The table lists this clone with many counts. Its ends do not fully match the called genes, so a read error is possible. Here the CDR3 reads CASSFGANTEAFF. The CDR3 coding sequence is TGTGCTAGCAGCTTCGGGGCCAACACTGAAGCTTTCTTT. The chain combines TRBV7-7 with TRBJ1-1, with a weak D call TRBD1 (5 bases). This CDR3 comprises 13 residues. Per the germline V gene, CDR1 is SSHAT and CDR2 is FNYEAQ (reference sequence).

This clone was observed a single time. The chain recombines TRBV20-1 with TRBJ2-3, with TRBD2 identical over 7 bases. Germline trimming cut 8 bases from V and 1 base from J; bases unmatched to any gene: 15. This CDR3 is built from 16 residues. The germline V gene has CDR1 DFQATT and CDR2 SNEGSKA (reference sequence). CDR3 amino acids: CSSRWRECLGTDTQYF. The CDR3 DNA reads as TGCAGTTCCCGGTGGCGGGAGTGCCTTGGCACAGATACGCAGTATTTT.

This clone showed up many times. This sequence joins TRBV20-1 and TRBJ2-7, with a tentative D call TRBD1 (5 bases). Per germline, CDR1 DFQATT and CDR2 SNEGSKA (reference sequence). CDR3 length: 16 residues. The V end lost 0 bases, the J end lost 1 base, and 16 bases lay between the germline ends. CDR3 residues: CSARDRATEVSYEQYF. The CDR3, as DNA: TGCAGTGCTAGAGATCGAGCGACAGAAGTTTCCTACGAGCAGTACTTC.

The V gene is TRBV7-8, the J gene TRBJ2-7; possible D gene TRBD1, 6 bases. Germline assignment: CDR1 SGHVS and CDR2 FQNEAQ. The CDR3 covers 15 residues. Trimming left V 2 bases short and J 3 bases short, with 14 bases between. CDR3 nucleotide sequence: TGTGCCAGCAGCTTAACAACAGGGTCCATCTACGAGCAGTACTTC. This translates into CASSLTTGSIYEQYF.

This clone was recorded many times. The chain has TRBV20-1 and TRBJ2-7; 16 bases match TRBD2. The V segment lost 1 base and the J segment 6 bases; nucleotides outside the gene matches: 12. This CDR3 has 18 amino acids. CDR1 DFQATT and CDR2 SNEGSKA come from the germline V gene (reference sequence). The CDR3 sequence: CSARGLPGTSGRAAEQYF. DNA for the CDR3: TGCAGTGCTAGAGGTCTACCCGGGACTAGCGGGAGGGCGGCCGAGCAGTACTTC.

Many counts were recorded for this clone. The chain is built from TRBV28 and TRBJ1-2; D unclear. Trimming removed 6 bases from V and 7 bases from J, with 15 bases in between. The germline V gene has CDR1 MDHEN and CDR2 SYDVKM. The CDR3 is made up of 13 amino acids. The CDR3 loop is CASRLDPSSGYTF. The DNA of the CDR3 is TGTGCCAGCAGACTGGACCCGAGTTCTGGCTACACCTTC.

This clone was counted only a few times. This may arise from a read error, as a much more abundant clone is one base away. This specimen includes other DNA sequences encoding the same CDR3. The rearrangement links TRBV10-3 to TRBJ1-5; 7 bases are shared with TRBD1. There are 15 residues in the CDR3. In germline, CDR1 is ENHRY, CDR2 SYGVKD. CDR3 sequence reads: CAISSSGGGNQPQHF. CDR3 sequence (DNA): TGCGCCATCAGTTCCTCAGGGGGGGGCAATCAGCCCCAGCATTTT.

This chain uses TRBV30 with TRBJ1-3; D is perhaps TRBD1 (5 bases). Germline values: CDR1 GTSNPN, CDR2 SVGIG (reference sequence). The V and J ends lost 3 bases and 3 bases respectively, with 15 bases between them. The CDR3 is 15 residues long. Here the CDR3 reads CAWRGEGGYGNTIYF. The CDR3, as DNA: TGTGCCTGGAGGGGGGAGGGAGGCTATGGAAACACCATATATTTT.

This clone has just a few counts. An end of the junction differs from the germline gene, which may be a read error. This same CDR3 is encoded by further DNA sequences in the sample. CDR3 nucleotide sequence: TGCGCCAGTAGCCTCCGGACTAGCGGGAGCACTAGCACAGATACGCAGTATTTT. Residues: CASSLRTSGSTSTDTQYF. The chain uses TRBV6-5 and TRBJ2-3, with 13 bases that match TRBD2. Germline V gives CDR1 MNHEY, CDR2 SVGAGI. The CDR3 loop spans 18 amino acids.